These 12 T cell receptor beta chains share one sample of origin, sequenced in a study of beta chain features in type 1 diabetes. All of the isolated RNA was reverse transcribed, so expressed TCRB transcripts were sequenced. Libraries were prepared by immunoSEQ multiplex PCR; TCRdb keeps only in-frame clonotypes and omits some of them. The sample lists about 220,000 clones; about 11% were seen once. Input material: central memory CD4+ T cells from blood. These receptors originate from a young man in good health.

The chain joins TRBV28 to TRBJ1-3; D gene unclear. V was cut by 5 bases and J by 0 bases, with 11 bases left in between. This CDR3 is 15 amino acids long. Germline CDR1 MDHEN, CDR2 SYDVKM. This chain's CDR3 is CASSALASSGNTIYF. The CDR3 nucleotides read TGTGCCAGCAGTGCCCTTGCGAGCTCTGGAAACACCATATATTTT.

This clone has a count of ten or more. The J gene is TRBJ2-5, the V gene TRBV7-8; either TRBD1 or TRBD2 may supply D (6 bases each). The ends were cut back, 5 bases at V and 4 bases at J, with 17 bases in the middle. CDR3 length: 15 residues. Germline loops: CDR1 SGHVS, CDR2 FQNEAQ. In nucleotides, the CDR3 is TGTGCCAGCAGCCCAGACACAGGGAGGCGAGAGACCCAGTACTTC. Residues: CASSPDTGRRETQYF.

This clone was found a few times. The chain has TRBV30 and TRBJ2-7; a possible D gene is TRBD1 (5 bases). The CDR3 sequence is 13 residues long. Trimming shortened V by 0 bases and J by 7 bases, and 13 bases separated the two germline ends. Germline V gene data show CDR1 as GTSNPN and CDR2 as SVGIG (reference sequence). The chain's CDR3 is CAWSVPAKGEQYF. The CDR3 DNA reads TGTGCCTGGAGTGTACCGGCGAAGGGGGAGCAGTACTTC.

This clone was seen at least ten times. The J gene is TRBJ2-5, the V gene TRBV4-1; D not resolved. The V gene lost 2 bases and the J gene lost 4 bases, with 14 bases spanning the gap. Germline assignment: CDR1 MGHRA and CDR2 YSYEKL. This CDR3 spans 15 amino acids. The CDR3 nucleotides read TGCGCCAGCAGCCAACAACCGGGCCAAGGAGAGACCCAGTACTTC. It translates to CASSQQPGQGETQYF.

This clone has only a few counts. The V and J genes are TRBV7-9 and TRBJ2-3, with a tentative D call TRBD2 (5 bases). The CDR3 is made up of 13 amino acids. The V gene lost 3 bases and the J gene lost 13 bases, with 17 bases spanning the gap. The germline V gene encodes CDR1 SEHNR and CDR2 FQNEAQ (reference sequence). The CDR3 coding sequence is TGTGCCAGCAGCTTTAGGGTTGAGGGAGTGAAGTATTTT. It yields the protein CASSFRVEGVKYF. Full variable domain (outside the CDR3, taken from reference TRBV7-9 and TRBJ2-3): DTGVSQNPRHKITKRGQNVTFRCDPISEHNRLYWYRQTLGQGPEFLTYFQNEAQLEKSRLLSDRFSAERPKGSFSTLEIQRTEQGDSAMYLCASSFRVEGVKYFGPGTRLTVL.

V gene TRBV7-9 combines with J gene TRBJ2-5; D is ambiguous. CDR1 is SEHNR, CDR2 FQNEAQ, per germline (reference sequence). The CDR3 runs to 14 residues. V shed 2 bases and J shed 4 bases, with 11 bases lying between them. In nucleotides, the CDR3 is TGTGCCAGCAGCTTATTTTACAGTCCAGAGACCCAGTACTTC. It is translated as CASSLFYSPETQYF.

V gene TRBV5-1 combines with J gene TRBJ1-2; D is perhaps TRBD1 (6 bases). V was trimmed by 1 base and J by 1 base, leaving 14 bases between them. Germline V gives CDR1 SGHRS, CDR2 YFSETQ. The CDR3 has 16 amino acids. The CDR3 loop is CASSLTWDTVNYGYTF. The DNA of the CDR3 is TGCGCCAGCAGCTTGACTTGGGACACAGTTAACTATGGCTACACCTTC.

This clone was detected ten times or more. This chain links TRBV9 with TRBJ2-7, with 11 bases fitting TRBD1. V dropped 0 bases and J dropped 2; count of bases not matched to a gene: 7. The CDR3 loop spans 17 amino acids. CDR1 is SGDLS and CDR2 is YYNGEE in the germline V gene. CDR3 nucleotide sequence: TGTGCCAGCAGCGTAGCCCCCCCGGGACAGGGGGCCTACGAGCAGTACTTC. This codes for CASSVAPPGQGAYEQYF.

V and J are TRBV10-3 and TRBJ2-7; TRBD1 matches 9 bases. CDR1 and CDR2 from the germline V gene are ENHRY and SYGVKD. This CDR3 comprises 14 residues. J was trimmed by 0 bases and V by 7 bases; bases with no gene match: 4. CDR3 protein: CAITRDRASYEQYF. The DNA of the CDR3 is TGTGCCATCACTCGGGACAGGGCCTCCTACGAGCAGTACTTC.

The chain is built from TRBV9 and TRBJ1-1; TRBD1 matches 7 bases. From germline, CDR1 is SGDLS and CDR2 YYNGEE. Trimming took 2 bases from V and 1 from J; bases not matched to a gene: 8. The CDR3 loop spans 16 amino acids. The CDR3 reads CASSVRQGPTNTEAFF. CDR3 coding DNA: TGTGCCAGCAGCGTTCGACAGGGCCCCACGAACACTGAAGCTTTCTTT.

CDR3 region: CASSLSAGIYEQYF. The DNA for the CDR3 is TGTGCCAGCAGTTTATCGGCAGGCATCTACGAGCAGTACTTC. The J gene is TRBJ2-7, the V gene TRBV28, with D unresolved. The germline V gene has CDR1 MDHEN and CDR2 SYDVKM. CDR3 length equals 14 residues. With 1 base removed from V and 3 bases from J, the gap between germline ends came to 10 bases.

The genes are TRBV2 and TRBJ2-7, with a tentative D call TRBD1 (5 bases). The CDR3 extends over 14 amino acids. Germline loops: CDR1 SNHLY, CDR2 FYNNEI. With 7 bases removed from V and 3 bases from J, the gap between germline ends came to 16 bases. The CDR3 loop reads CASNEDRTYYEQYF. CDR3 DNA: TGTGCCAGCAACGAAGACAGAACTTACTACGAGCAGTACTTC.